This T cell receptor (beta chain) was found in a study of Ad26.COV2.S vaccination and SARS-CoV-2 variants. Study-wide points: TCR breadth and depth analyses may have underestimated total T cell responses.

Concerning this clone: The antigen is undetermined.

TCRdb keeps only in-frame clones here, not all; method: immunoSEQ multiplex PCR. Of a few hundred thousand clones in the sample, approximately 87% were seen once. Indicated treatment: about 20 received Ad26.COV2.S at low or high dose, single or two shots; roughly five received placebo; per-sample allocation not given. On day 63 after the first injection, vaccine and placebo recipients gave samples. The sequencing used peripheral blood, collected in a trial of Ad26.COV2.S vaccine versus placebo. This receptor was identified in a person between 18 and 60 years old who received the Ad26.COV2.S COVID-19 vaccine or a placebo.

The CDR3 region has the DNA TGTGCCAGCTCACCAGGACAGAGGAACACCGGGGAGCTGTTTTTT. This sequence encodes CASSPGQRNTGELFF. The V gene is TRBV18, the J gene TRBJ2-2, with a weak D call TRBD1 (6 bases). The germline V and J ends were trimmed by 2 bases and 1 base, with 8 bases remaining between them. The CDR3 has 15 residues. The V gene's germline CDR1 is KGHSH and CDR2 LQKENI. The variable domain in full, completed from reference TRBV18 and TRBJ2-2, reads NAGVMQNPRHLVRRRGQEARLRCSPMKGHSHVYWYRQLPEEGLKFMVYLQKENIIDESGMPKERFSAEFPKEGPSILRIQQVVRGDSAAYFCASSPGQRNTGELFFGEGSRLTVL.